This T cell receptor beta chain was identified in a study of identical twins' blood T cells. Each CDR3 protein is one row after TCRdb ran MiXCR on the 5' RACE reads. Here the sample spans 300,000 to 450,000 distinct CDR3 sequences, roughly 31% being singletons. The study's findings and limits: Even for out-of-frame TCRbeta, twins reportedly shared V gene usage much more than unrelated donors. Twins shared more top CDR3 clonotypes than unrelated donors did.

This clonotype showed up many times. Its antigen is not identified. The sequencing sample was made of PBMCs. This sequence originates from a woman aged 18 to 55 in good health.

The CDR3 region is CSSTAGFNQPQHF. The CDR3 DNA reads as TGCAGCAGCACAGCGGGATTCAATCAGCCCCAGCATTTT. V gene TRBV20-1 combines with J gene TRBJ1-5; D unresolved. CDR1 is DFQATT and CDR2 is SNEGSKA in the germline V gene (reference sequence). The CDR3 totals 13 residues.